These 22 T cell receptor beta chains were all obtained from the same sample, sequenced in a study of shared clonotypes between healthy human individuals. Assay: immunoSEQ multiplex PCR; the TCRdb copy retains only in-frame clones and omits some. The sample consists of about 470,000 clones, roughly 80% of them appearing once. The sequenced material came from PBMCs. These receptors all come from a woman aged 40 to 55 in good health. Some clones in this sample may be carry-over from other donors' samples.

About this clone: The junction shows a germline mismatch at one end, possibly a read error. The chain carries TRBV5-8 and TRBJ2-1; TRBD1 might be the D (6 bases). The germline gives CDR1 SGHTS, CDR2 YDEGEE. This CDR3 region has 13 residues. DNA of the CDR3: TGTGCCAACAGCTTGAACAGGGCAAATGAGCAGTTCTTC. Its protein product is CANSLNRANEQFF.

In nucleotides, the CDR3 is TGCGCCAGCAGCCAAGAAGGGGGCGGGAGACGGCATGAGCAGTTCTTC. Amino acids: CASSQEGGGRRHEQFF. This chain uses TRBV4-1 with TRBJ2-7, with D possibly called TRBD1 or TRBD2 (7 bases each). The J call is uncertain, as TRBJ2-1 better fits the DNA end. The CDR3 contains 16 residues. The germline gives CDR1 MGHRA, CDR2 YSYEKL.

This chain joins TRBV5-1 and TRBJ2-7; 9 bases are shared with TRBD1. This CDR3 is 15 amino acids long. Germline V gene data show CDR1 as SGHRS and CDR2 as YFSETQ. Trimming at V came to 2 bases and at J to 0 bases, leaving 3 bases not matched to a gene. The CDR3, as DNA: TGCGCCAGCAGCTTAGGGACAGGGATCTCCTACGAGCAGTACTTC. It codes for CASSLGTGISYEQYF.

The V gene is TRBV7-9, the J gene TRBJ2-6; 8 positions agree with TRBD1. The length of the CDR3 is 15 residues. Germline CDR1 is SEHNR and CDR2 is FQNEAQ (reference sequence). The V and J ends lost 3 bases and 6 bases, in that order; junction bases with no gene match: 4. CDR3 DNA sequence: TGTGCCAGCAGCTTGGCAGGGGGCGAGGCCAACGTCCTGACTTTC. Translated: CASSLAGGEANVLTF.

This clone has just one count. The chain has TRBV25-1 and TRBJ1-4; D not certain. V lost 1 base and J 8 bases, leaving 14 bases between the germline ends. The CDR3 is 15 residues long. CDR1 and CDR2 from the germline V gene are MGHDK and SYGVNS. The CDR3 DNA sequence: TGTGCCAGCAGTGAATCCTTGGCAGGAGGAGAAAAACTGTTTTTT. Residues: CASSESLAGGEKLFF.

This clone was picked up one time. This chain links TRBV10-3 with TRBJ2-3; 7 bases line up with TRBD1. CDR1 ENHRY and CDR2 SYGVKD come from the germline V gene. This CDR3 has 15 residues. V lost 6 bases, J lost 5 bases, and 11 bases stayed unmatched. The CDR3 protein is CAISKQGPLGDTQYF. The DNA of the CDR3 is TGTGCCATCAGCAAACAGGGGCCCTTAGGAGATACGCAGTATTTT.

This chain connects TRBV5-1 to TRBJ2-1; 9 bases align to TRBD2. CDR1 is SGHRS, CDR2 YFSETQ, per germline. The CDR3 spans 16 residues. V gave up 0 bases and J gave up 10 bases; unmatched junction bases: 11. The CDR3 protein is CASSLAESSGISEQFF. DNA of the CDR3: TGCGCCAGCAGCTTGGCTGAGTCTAGCGGGATCTCAGAGCAGTTCTTC.

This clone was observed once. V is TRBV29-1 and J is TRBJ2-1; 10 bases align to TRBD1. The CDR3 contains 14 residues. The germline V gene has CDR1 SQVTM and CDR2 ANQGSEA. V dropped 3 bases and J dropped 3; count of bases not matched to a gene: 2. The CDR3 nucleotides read TGCAGCGTTGAGGGGACAGGGGACTACAATGAGCAGTTCTTC. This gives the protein CSVEGTGDYNEQFF.

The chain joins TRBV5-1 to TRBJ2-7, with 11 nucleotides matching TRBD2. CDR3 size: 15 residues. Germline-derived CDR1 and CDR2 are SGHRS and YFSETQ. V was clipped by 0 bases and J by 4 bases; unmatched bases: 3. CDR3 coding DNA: TGCGCCAGCAGCTTGGAGACTAGCGGGGATTACGAGCAGTACTTC. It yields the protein CASSLETSGDYEQYF.

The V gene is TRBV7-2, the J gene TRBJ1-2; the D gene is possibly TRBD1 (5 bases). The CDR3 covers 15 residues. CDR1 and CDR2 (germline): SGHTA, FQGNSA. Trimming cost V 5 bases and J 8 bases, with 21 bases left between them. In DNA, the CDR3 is TGTGCCAGCAGCCCGGACCCGTTGTTGGGGGAGGGCTACACCTTC. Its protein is CASSPDPLLGEGYTF.

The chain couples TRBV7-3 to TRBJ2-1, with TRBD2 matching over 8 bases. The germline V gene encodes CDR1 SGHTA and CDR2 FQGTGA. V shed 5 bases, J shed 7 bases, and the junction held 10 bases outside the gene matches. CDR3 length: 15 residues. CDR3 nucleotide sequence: TGTGCCAGCAGCCAGGGTCCCAGCGGGGGTAATGAGCAGTTCTTC. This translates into CASSQGPSGGNEQFF.

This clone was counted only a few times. CDR3 DNA sequence: TGTGCCAGCAGTGAGGGTCTAGCGGAACCCAATGAGCAGTTCTTC. It yields the protein CASSEGLAEPNEQFF. The V and J genes are TRBV6-4 and TRBJ2-1, with 7 positions matching TRBD2. Germline V gives CDR1 MRHNA, CDR2 SNTAGT. CDR3 length equals 15 residues. V was clipped by 3 bases and J by 6 bases; unmatched bases: 8.

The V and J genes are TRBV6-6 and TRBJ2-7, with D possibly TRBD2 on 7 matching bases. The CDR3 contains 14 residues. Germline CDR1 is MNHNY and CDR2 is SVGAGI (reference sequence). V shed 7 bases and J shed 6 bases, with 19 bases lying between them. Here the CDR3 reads CASNGRGGVSEQYF. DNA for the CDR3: TGTGCCAGCAACGGACGAGGGGGGGTTAGCGAGCAGTACTTC.

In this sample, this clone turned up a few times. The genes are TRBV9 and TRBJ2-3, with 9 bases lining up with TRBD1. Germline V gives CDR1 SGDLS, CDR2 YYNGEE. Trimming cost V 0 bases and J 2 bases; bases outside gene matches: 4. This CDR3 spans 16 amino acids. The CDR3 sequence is CASSVVDRGSTDTQYF. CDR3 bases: TGTGCCAGCAGCGTAGTCGACAGGGGGTCCACAGATACGCAGTATTTT.

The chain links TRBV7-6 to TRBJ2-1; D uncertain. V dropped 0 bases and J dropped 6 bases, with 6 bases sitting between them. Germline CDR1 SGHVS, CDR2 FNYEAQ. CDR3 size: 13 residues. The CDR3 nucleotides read TGTGCCAGCAGCTTAGCACCAACCAATGAGCAGTTCTTC. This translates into CASSLAPTNEQFF. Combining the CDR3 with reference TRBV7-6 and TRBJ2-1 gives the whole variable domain GAGVSQSPRYKVTKRGQDVALRCDPISGHVSLYWYRQALGQGPEFLTYFNYEAQQDKSGLPNDRFSAERPEGSISTLTIQRTEQRDSAMYRCASSLAPTNEQFFGPGTRLTVL.

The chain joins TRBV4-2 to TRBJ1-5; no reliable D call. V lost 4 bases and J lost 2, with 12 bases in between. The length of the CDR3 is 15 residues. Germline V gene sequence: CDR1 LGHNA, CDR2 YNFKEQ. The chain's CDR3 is CASSPTEVGNQPQHF. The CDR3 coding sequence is TGTGCCAGCAGCCCCACGGAAGTGGGCAATCAGCCCCAGCATTTT.

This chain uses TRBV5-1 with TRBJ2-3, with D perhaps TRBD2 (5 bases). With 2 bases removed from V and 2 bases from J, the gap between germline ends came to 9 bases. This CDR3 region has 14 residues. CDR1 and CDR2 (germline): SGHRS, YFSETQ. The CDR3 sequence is CASSFAGFTDTQYF. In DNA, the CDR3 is TGCGCCAGCAGCTTTGCGGGTTTCACAGATACGCAGTATTTT.

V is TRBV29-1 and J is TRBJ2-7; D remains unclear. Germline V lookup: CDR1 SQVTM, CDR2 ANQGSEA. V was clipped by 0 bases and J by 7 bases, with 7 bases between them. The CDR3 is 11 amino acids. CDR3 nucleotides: TGCAGCGTTGAAGATATCGAGGAGCAGTACTTC. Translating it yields CSVEDIEEQYF.

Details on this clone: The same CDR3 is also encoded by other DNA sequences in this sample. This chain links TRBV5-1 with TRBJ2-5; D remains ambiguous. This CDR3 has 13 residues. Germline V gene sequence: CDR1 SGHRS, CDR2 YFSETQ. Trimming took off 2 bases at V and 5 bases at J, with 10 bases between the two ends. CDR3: CASSLDAGETQYF. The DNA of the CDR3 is TGCGCCAGCAGCTTAGATGCCGGGGAGACCCAGTACTTC.

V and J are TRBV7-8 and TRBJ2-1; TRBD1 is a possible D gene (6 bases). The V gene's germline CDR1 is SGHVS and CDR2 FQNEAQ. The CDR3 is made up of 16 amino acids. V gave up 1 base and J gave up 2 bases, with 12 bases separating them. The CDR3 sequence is CASSLEAGVAYNEQFF. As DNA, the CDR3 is TGTGCCAGCAGCTTAGAGGCAGGGGTCGCCTACAATGAGCAGTTCTTC.

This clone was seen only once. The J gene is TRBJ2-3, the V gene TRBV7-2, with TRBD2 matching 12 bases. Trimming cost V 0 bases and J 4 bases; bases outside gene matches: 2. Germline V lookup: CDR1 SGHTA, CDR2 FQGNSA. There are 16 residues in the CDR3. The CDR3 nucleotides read TGTGCCAGCAGCTTAGCCCTAGCGGGAGGGGCAGATACGCAGTATTTT. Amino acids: CASSLALAGGADTQYF.

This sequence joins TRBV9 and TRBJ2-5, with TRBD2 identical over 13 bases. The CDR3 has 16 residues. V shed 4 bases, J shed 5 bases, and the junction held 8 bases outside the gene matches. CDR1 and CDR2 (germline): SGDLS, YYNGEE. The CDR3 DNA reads TGTGCCAGCAGCTCAGGACTAGCGGGAGCCGGTGAGACCCAGTACTTC. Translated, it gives CASSSGLAGAGETQYF.